This TCR beta chain originates from a study of T cell repertoires in cytomegalovirus infection. TCRdb re-analysed the reads in MiXCR, keeping a single row per CDR3 protein. This sample has some 920,000 distinct CDR3 sequences, with less than 40% found just once. A few counts support this clonotype. The antigen is undetermined. The CDR3 extends over 14 amino acids. Trimming shortened V by 1 base and J by 3 bases, and 9 bases separated the two germline ends. Germline assignment: CDR1 MNHNS and CDR2 SASEGT. The chain uses TRBV6-1 and TRBJ1-2, with D unresolved. The TCR sequence derives from a human donor in good health (CMV status not recorded). Some clones in this sample may be carry-over from other donors' samples. Here the sequenced sample was cultured CD8+ T cells from PBMCs, taken from culture after CMV antigen stimulation. The CDR3 nucleotides read TGTGCCAGCAGTGAAGTCACGGTTTACTATGGCTACACCTTC. It translates to CASSEVTVYYGYTF.